The T cell receptor beta chain under discussion was sequenced for a study of vaccination and CD4 T cells after COVID-19. Deletions cut 3 bases from V and 1 base from J, with 12 bases between. CDR3 size: 15 residues. The germline V gene encodes CDR1 KGHSH and CDR2 LQKENI. Described treatment: approximately nine-day PBMC culture with coronavirus spike peptide pools or control peptides (ViraFEST assay). Cultured CD4+ T-cell DNA underwent Oncomine TCR Beta short-read sequencing. MiXCR, run by TCRdb on the PCR reads, gives a single entry per CDR3 protein. Of about 13,000 distinct CDR3 sequences in the sample, 50% to 65% are singletons; the top ten hold 10% to 15%. This clonotype was detected only once. Its specificity is not known.

Sequencing used CD4+ T cells from blood, cultured in vitro. The chain links TRBV18 to TRBJ1-1, with a possible D match to TRBD1 (6 bases). The clonotype comes from a human donor who had recovered from COVID-19. CDR3: CASSPNRQENTEAFF. As DNA, the CDR3 is TGTGCCAGCTCACCGAATCGACAGGAGAACACTGAAGCTTTCTTT.